This T cell receptor (beta chain) derives from a study of multiple sclerosis patients with progressive multifocal leukoencephalopathy. Time point indicated: approximately 12 months of natalizumab therapy. The survey-level immunoSEQ assay was used. TCRdb's table, derived via immunoSEQ multiplex PCR, lists solely in-frame clones and lacks some. The top ten clones hold roughly 1.3% of a sample with roughly 29,000 clones, around 87% of them seen once. Per germline, CDR1 MDHEN and CDR2 SYDVKM. This CDR3 region has 14 residues. Trimming at V came to 4 bases and at J to 4 bases, leaving 3 bases not matched to a gene.

The chain uses TRBV28 and TRBJ1-3; 8 positions agree with TRBD1. The receptor was isolated from a human donor with multiple sclerosis. Sequenced material: PBMCs, taken from a patient treated with natalizumab. CDR3 DNA: TGTGCCAGCAGTTCAGGGGGCCAGGGAAACACCATATATTTT. Translating gives CASSSGGQGNTIYF.